The TCR beta chain described here comes from a study of blood T cells in healthy people across ages. Then a second PCR, running roughly 7 to 12 cycles, was carried out with a sample-barcoded 5' primer and a J-beta primer mix. TCRdb re-called the 5' RACE reads through MiXCR, storing one row per CDR3 protein. Here the sample spans about 780,000 distinct CDR3 sequences, about 47% being singletons. The CDR3 extends over 14 amino acids. The V and J ends lost 4 bases and 10 bases, in that order; junction bases with no gene match: 9. The germline V gene has CDR1 SQVTM and CDR2 ANQGSEA. Study-wide points: The unsorted PBMCs prevented any conclusive comparison of naive versus antigen-experienced cells. Per million T cells, TCR beta diversity dropped roughly linearly as age increased.

This clonotype was found once. The antigen remains unidentified. The V call is TRBV29-1, the J call TRBJ2-1; TRBD1 matches 11 bases. The TCR sequence derives from a man older than 75 in good health. Sequencing input: blood. CDR3 loop: CSVVGQGAHQEQFF. CDR3 DNA sequence: TGCAGCGTTGTAGGACAGGGGGCGCATCAGGAGCAGTTCTTC.